This note documents a single T cell receptor beta chain sequence. The target antigen is unknown. This specimen belongs to a study of T cell responses to AZD1222 COVID-19 vaccine. General observations from the study: Baseline testing showed seropositivity in only a handful of AZD1222 recipients. Mapped onto spike, vaccine-associated CD4 TCRs spanned it and were dominant at 160-218 and 743-854. Epitopes outside B.1.351 and B.1.1.7 mutated regions reportedly drew nearly half of spike TCRs. Females outnumbered males among donors, who were mostly white British; clonal diversity was possibly underestimated.

Germline CDR1 is SNHLY and CDR2 is FYNNEI. V was cut by 2 bases and J by 2 bases, with 5 bases left in between. CDR3 length equals 13 residues. Profiling relied on immunoSEQ multiplex PCR, and the TCRdb table lists in-frame clones only, not all of them. Seen here are 120,000 to 150,000 clones, 82% observed once, and the top ten hold approximately 4%. This sample comprised peripheral blood, obtained on day 0 of MenACWY control vaccination. This TCR derives from an adult in good health. The rearrangement joins TRBV2 to TRBJ2-3; D uncertain. The CDR3 loop reads CASSERSTDTQYF. The CDR3 nucleotides are TGTGCCAGCAGTGAACGGTCCACAGATACGCAGTATTTT.